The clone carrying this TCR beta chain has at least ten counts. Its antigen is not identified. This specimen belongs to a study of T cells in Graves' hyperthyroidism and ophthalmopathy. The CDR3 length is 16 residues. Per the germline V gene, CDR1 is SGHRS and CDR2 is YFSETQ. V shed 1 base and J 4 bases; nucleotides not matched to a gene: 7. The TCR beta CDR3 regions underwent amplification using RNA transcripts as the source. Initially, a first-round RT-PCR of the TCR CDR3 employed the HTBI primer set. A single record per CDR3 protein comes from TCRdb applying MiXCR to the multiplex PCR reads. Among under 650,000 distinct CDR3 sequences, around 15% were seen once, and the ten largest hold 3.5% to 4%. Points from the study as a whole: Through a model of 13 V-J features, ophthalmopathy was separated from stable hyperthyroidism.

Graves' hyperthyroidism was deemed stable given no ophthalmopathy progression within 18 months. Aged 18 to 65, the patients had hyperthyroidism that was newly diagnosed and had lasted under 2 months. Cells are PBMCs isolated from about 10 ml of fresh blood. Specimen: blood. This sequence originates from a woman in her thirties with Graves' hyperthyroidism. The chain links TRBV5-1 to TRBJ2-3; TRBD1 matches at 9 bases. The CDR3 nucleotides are TGCGCCAGCAGCTTGACGGGGACAGGGCAATCAGATACGCAGTATTTT. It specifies CASSLTGTGQSDTQYF.